This T cell receptor (beta chain) was sequenced for a study of T cells in Graves' hyperthyroidism and ophthalmopathy. Overall study context: Peripheral blood was taken when the disease was first diagnosed, before any treatment began.

Thyroid ultrasound, orbital computed tomography, clinical symptoms, and serum thyroxine and TRAb underpinned diagnoses. Regions amplified from RNA transcripts were the TCR beta CDR3 regions. TCR CDR3 underwent first-round RT-PCR with the HTBI primer set. TCRdb redid the calling of the multiplex PCR reads with MiXCR, one entry per CDR3 protein. The sample yields about 380,000 distinct CDR3 sequences, 15% to 20% seen once. Unmatched junction bases numbered 9, after V lost 5 bases and J lost 5 bases. The germline V gene has CDR1 MNHNS and CDR2 SASEGT. The CDR3 is 15 amino acids. This clonotype was observed at least ten times.

The TCR comes from a man between 18 and 35 years old with Graves' ophthalmopathy. Sequences were obtained from blood. The V gene is TRBV6-1, the J gene TRBJ1-5; 7 bases are a match to TRBD1. The CDR3 is CASSTGAGGDQPQHF. The CDR3 nucleotides are TGTGCCAGCAGTACCGGGGCAGGGGGAGATCAGCCCCAGCATTTT.